The 26 T cell receptor beta chains listed next were all sequenced from one sample in a study of shared clonotypes between healthy human individuals. The repertoire was sequenced with immunoSEQ multiplex PCR; TCRdb's copy has only in-frame clones and lacks some. The table shows 2 million to 2.5 million clones, with 80% to 95% occurring only once. Sample: naive CD4+ T cells from PBMCs. Subset meaning: CD45RA+ positively selected. Source of these receptors: a man between 18 and 35 years old in good health. Some clones in this sample may be carry-over from other donors' samples.

V usage is TRBV27 and J usage is TRBJ1-1; no definite D call. Trimming removed 0 bases from V and 0 bases from J, with 8 bases in between. The germline CDR1 and CDR2 sequences are MNHEY and SMNVEV (reference sequence). CDR3 length: 15 amino acids. The CDR3 bases are TGTGCCAGCAGTTTATCCCGTCTGGTGAACACTGAAGCTTTCTTT. Protein: CASSLSRLVNTEAFF.

The chain employs TRBV2 and TRBJ2-2; D is perhaps TRBD2 (5 bases). The CDR3 is 15 amino acids. Germline V lookup: CDR1 SNHLY, CDR2 FYNNEI. Deletions cut 6 bases from V and 0 bases from J, with 11 bases between. The CDR3 region has the DNA TGTGCCAGCAGCCCCACTAGGGCGAACACCGGGGAGCTGTTTTTT. Its protein product is CASSPTRANTGELFF.

This clone showed up just a few times. The chain is built from TRBV29-1 and TRBJ1-1; TRBD1 matches 8 bases. Losses at the gene ends were 6 bases for V and 3 bases for J; bases not matched to a gene: 12. This CDR3 region has 15 residues. Germline V lookup: CDR1 SQVTM, CDR2 ANQGSEA. The CDR3 nucleotides read TGCAGCGTAGACAGGGGCTGGGGGATGGACACTGAAGCTTTCTTT. Translation: CSVDRGWGMDTEAFF.

The chain couples TRBV25-1 to TRBJ2-3; no clear D. From germline, CDR1 is MGHDK and CDR2 SYGVNS. This CDR3 contains 15 residues. V was trimmed by 1 base and J by 2 bases, leaving 10 bases between them. The DNA for the CDR3 is TGTGCCAGCAGTGAATTGGGCAGAACCACAGATACGCAGTATTTT. It translates to CASSELGRTTDTQYF. The whole variable domain, remainder taken from reference TRBV25-1 and TRBJ2-3, is EADIYQTPRYLVIGTGKKITLECSQTMGHDKMYWYQQDPGMELHLIHYSYGVNSTEKGDLSSESTVSRIRTEHFPLTLESARPSHTSQYLCASSELGRTTDTQYFGPGTRLTVL.

The rearrangement links TRBV5-5 to TRBJ1-2; D is unresolved. The CDR3 runs to 13 residues. Trimming removed 3 bases at V and 4 bases at J, with 10 bases between. Germline assignment: CDR1 SGHKS and CDR2 YYEKEE (reference sequence). CDR3 amino acids: CASSSPSRYGYTF. The CDR3 DNA follows: TGTGCCAGCAGCTCCCCTTCGCGCTATGGCTACACCTTC. Variable domain in full (rest from reference TRBV5-5 and TRBJ1-2): DAGVTQSPTHLIKTRGQQVTLRCSPISGHKSVSWYQQVLGQGPQFIFQYYEKEERGRGNFPDRFSARQFPNYSSELNVNALLLGDSALYLCASSSPSRYGYTFGSGTRLTVV.

This clone occurred a few times. The gene calls are TRBV28 and TRBJ2-7; D possibly corresponds to TRBD1 (6 bases). Germline V gene data show CDR1 as MDHEN and CDR2 as SYDVKM. The CDR3 is made up of 11 amino acids. V lost 5 bases and J lost 12, with 14 bases in between. CDR3 sequence (DNA): TGTGCCAGCAGTCAGGGGAGTTGGGGGTACTTC. It codes for CASSQGSWGYF.

The chain recombines TRBV28 with TRBJ1-1; D is unclear. V lost 7 bases and J 4 bases, leaving 10 bases between the germline ends. The CDR3 consists of 12 residues. Germline V gene data show CDR1 as MDHEN and CDR2 as SYDVKM. CDR3 amino acids: CASKPLVTEAFF. The CDR3 nucleotides are TGTGCCAGCAAACCCTTAGTCACTGAAGCTTTCTTT.

The chain couples TRBV6-1 to TRBJ2-7; no clear D. CDR3 length: 11 amino acids. The V end was cut by 3 bases, the J end by 2 bases, with 2 bases between. Germline-derived CDR1 and CDR2 are MNHNS and SASEGT. The CDR3 sequence: CASSETYEQYF. As DNA, the CDR3 is TGTGCCAGCAGTGAGACCTACGAGCAGTACTTC.

In regard to this clone: Compared with germline, one end of the junction differs, possibly owing to a read error. The chain recombines TRBV28 with TRBJ2-1; no definite D call. CDR1 and CDR2 from the germline V gene are MDHEN and SYDVKM. CDR3 length equals 11 residues. CDR3 residues: CASSLYARPVF. CDR3 in DNA: TGTGCCAGCAGTTTATATGCTCGGCCGGTCTTC.

The genes are TRBV7-9 and TRBJ2-1; a weak D match, TRBD2 (6 bases). The ends were cut back, 2 bases at V and 6 bases at J, with 11 bases in the middle. Germline V gene data show CDR1 as SEHNR and CDR2 as FQNEAQ (reference sequence). This CDR3 spans 14 amino acids. The CDR3 region is CASSLRDSGNEQFF. Here the CDR3 DNA reads TGTGCCAGCAGCTTACGGGACTCCGGCAATGAGCAGTTCTTC.

The chain uses TRBV5-1 and TRBJ2-3; 8 positions match TRBD2. Unmatched junction bases numbered 7, after V lost 5 bases and J lost 5 bases. Germline values: CDR1 SGHRS, CDR2 YFSETQ. The CDR3 is 14 residues long. The CDR3 reads CASSIREGQDTQYF. CDR3 in DNA: TGCGCCAGCAGTATCCGGGAGGGCCAAGATACGCAGTATTTT.

On this clone: Other nucleotide sequences in the sample specify the same CDR3. V gene TRBV5-1 combines with J gene TRBJ2-5, with D possibly TRBD2 on 5 matching bases. The CDR3 totals 13 residues. Germline values: CDR1 SGHRS, CDR2 YFSETQ. Trimming stripped 0 bases from V and 2 bases from J, with 5 bases between. The CDR3 sequence is CASSLGTQETQYF. The CDR3 DNA sequence: TGCGCCAGCAGCTTGGGGACTCAAGAGACCCAGTACTTC. Full variable domain (rest looked up from reference TRBV5-1 and TRBJ2-5): KAGVTQTPRYLIKTRGQQVTLSCSPISGHRSVSWYQQTPGQGLQFLFEYFSETQRNKGNFPGRFSGRQFSNSRSEMNVSTLELGDSALYLCASSLGTQETQYFGPGTRLLVL.

The table lists this clone with a count of one. The V gene is TRBV7-2, the J gene TRBJ1-5; D is possibly TRBD1 (5 bases). This CDR3 has 16 residues. Trimming removed 5 bases from V and 5 bases from J, with 19 bases in between. Germline values: CDR1 SGHTA, CDR2 FQGNSA. CDR3 DNA sequence: TGTGCCAGCAGCCGGAGGAGTGGGGCTAGGGATCAGCCCCAGCATTTT. It encodes CASSRRSGARDQPQHF.

V usage is TRBV11-3 and J usage is TRBJ2-5; TRBD2 agrees at 9 bases. Per the germline V gene, CDR1 is SGHNT and CDR2 is YENEEA. The CDR3 is 13 amino acids. With V trimmed by 1 base and J by 7 bases, 1 base remained unmatched. The CDR3 bases are TGTGCCAGCAGCTTAGTGACTAGCGGGACCCAGTACTTC. Protein sequence: CASSLVTSGTQYF. Supplemented by reference TRBV11-3 and TRBJ2-5, the full variable domain reads EAGVVQSPRYKIIEKKQPVAFWCNPISGHNTLYWYLQNLGQGPELLIRYENEEAVDDSQLPKDRFSAERLKGVDSTLKIQPAELGDSAVYLCASSLVTSGTQYFGPGTRLLVL.

The rearrangement uses TRBV15 and TRBJ2-3; D possibly corresponds to TRBD1 (5 bases). The V and J ends lost 3 bases and 4 bases respectively, with 5 bases between them. Germline lookup yields CDR1 LNHNV and CDR2 YYDKDF (reference sequence). CDR3 length: 12 amino acids. In DNA, the CDR3 is TGTGCCACCAGCAGCAGGGCAGATACGCAGTATTTT. As protein: CATSSRADTQYF.

This sequence joins TRBV7-2 and TRBJ2-2, with a tentative D call TRBD1 (5 bases). V was trimmed by 3 bases and J by 2 bases, leaving 10 bases between them. Germline V gives CDR1 SGHTA, CDR2 FQGNSA. The CDR3 covers 15 residues. The CDR3 spells CASSLMRTNTGELFF. The CDR3 nucleotides read TGTGCCAGCAGCTTGATGCGGACAAACACCGGGGAGCTGTTTTTT.

The rearrangement links TRBV6-5 to TRBJ1-2, with D uncertain. Germline lookup yields CDR1 MNHEY and CDR2 SVGAGI. This CDR3 has 16 residues. Between the trimmed V and J ends, which lost 2 bases and 3 bases, there was a span of 16 bases. The chain's CDR3 is CASSYGGFGSDYGYTF. CDR3 DNA: TGTGCCAGCAGTTACGGAGGGTTCGGGTCGGACTATGGCTACACCTTC.

As to this clone: The sample carries other DNA sequences with the same CDR3. The chain has TRBV5-6 and TRBJ2-5; D is unclear. Between the trimmed V and J ends, which lost 0 bases and 2 bases, there was a span of 5 bases. The CDR3 contains 13 residues. CDR1 and CDR2 (germline): SGHDT, YYEEEE. CDR3 bases: TGTGCCAGCAGCTTGGGTAGGCAAGAGACCCAGTACTTC. Translating gives CASSLGRQETQYF.

This sequence joins TRBV7-3 and TRBJ2-1, with TRBD2 identical over 7 bases. Germline CDR1 SGHTA, CDR2 FQGTGA. This CDR3 has 15 residues. V dropped 3 bases and J dropped 4; count of bases not matched to a gene: 6. The CDR3 loop is CASSLELANYNEQFF. Written as DNA, the CDR3 is TGTGCCAGCAGCTTGGAACTAGCGAATTACAATGAGCAGTTCTTC.

The chain employs TRBV2 and TRBJ1-2; D might be TRBD1 (5 bases). The germline V and J ends were trimmed by 5 bases and 1 base, with 11 bases remaining between them. CDR3 length: 14 amino acids. CDR1 is SNHLY and CDR2 is FYNNEI in the germline V gene. CDR3 DNA sequence: TGTGCCAGCAGTTGGGGAGGGGTTAACTATGGCTACACCTTC. Its translation is CASSWGGVNYGYTF.

The rearrangement links TRBV4-2 to TRBJ1-4; D is uncertain. This CDR3 has 18 residues. The ends were cut back, 0 bases at V and 7 bases at J, with 21 bases in the middle. In germline, CDR1 is LGHNA, CDR2 YNFKEQ. The CDR3 coding sequence is TGTGCCAGCAGCCAAGACCCCCCTTCCGGGCCATTGGGTGAAAAACTGTTTTTT. Translating gives CASSQDPPSGPLGEKLFF.

The chain employs TRBV11-2 and TRBJ1-2; tentative D call: TRBD1 (5 bases). Germline V gene lookup returns CDR1 SGHAT and CDR2 FQNNGV. With 3 bases removed from V and 2 bases from J, the gap between germline ends came to 7 bases. There are 13 residues in the CDR3. Here the CDR3 DNA reads TGTGCCAGCAGCTTCCGACAGAACTATGGCTACACCTTC. It encodes CASSFRQNYGYTF.

This chain connects TRBV28 to TRBJ2-7, with 9 nucleotides matching TRBD1. Germline CDR1 reads MDHEN; CDR2 reads SYDVKM. The CDR3 consists of 15 residues. The trim removed 5 bases at V and 6 bases at J, leaving 11 bases unmatched. The CDR3, as DNA: TGTGCCAGCAGTACCGCCGGGACAGGGATCGGCGAGCAGTACTTC. This codes for CASSTAGTGIGEQYF.

The chain is built from TRBV28 and TRBJ1-1; tentatively, D is TRBD1 (6 bases). Trimming stripped 6 bases from V and 1 base from J, with 12 bases between. Germline V gene lookup returns CDR1 MDHEN and CDR2 SYDVKM. The CDR3 has 14 amino acids. The CDR3 sequence is CASSYHRANTEAFF. Here the CDR3 DNA reads TGTGCCAGCAGCTACCACAGGGCGAACACTGAAGCTTTCTTT.

The rearrangement uses TRBV28 and TRBJ2-7; D perhaps matches TRBD2 (5 bases). The CDR3 loop spans 15 amino acids. The germline gives CDR1 MDHEN, CDR2 SYDVKM. Trimming removed 6 bases at V and 5 bases at J, with 20 bases between. CDR3 residues: CASRSLTGWENEQYF. CDR3 coding DNA: TGTGCCAGCAGGTCCTTGACGGGCTGGGAGAACGAGCAGTACTTC.

The chain is built from TRBV21-1 and TRBJ1-2; TRBD1 is the table's D call, not checked against the DNA. TRBV21-1 is a pseudogene locus. The CDR3 has 18 amino acids. This CDR3 reads CASSKGDGQGPLRYGYTF. For the CDR3, the DNA is TGTGCCAGCAGCAAAGGGGATGGACAGGGGCCCCTCCGCTATGGCTACACCTTC.